The rows below give T cell receptor beta chains drawn from one sample of a study of sequential checkpoint blockade in melanoma. The method was immunoSEQ multiplex PCR; TCRdb's version includes in-frame clones alone and lacks a portion of them. Of 15,000 to 20,000 clones in the sample, roughly 59% are singletons; the top ten hold 17%. The sequencing used CD8+ T cells sorted from blood (inferred from file names), collected from a patient given nivolumab and ipilimumab in sequence. All receptors derive from a human donor with melanoma. Both conserved end residues are part of each CDR3. The order of the fields is D gene, clone size, J gene, V gene, CDR3 protein, CDR3 DNA. A D gene is named only where the DNA matches it firmly. Not all rows give a size; the values are once, few, many and, for expanded clones, a class.

d_gene: TRBD1
abundance: -
j_gene: TRBJ1-5
v_gene: TRBV27
CDR3aa: CASRLTDRVQPQHF
CDR3nt: TGTGCCAGCAGACTAACGGACAGGGTTCAGCCCCAGCATTTT

d_gene: -
abundance: few
j_gene: TRBJ2-3
v_gene: TRBV6-5
CDR3aa: CASSSTDTQYF
CDR3nt: TGTGCCAGCAGCTCGACAGATACGCAGTATTTT

d_gene: -
abundance: -
j_gene: TRBJ2-4
v_gene: TRBV28
CDR3aa: CASSQGLGAKNIQYF
CDR3nt: TGTGCCAGCAGTCAGGGCCTCGGGGCCAAAAACATTCAGTACTTC

d_gene: TRBD2
abundance: -
j_gene: TRBJ2-3
v_gene: TRBV28
CDR3aa: CASSQIKLAGDTDTQYF
CDR3nt: TGTGCCAGCAGCCAAATAAAACTAGCGGGGGACACAGATACGCAGTATTTT

d_gene: -
abundance: once
j_gene: TRBJ2-7
v_gene: TRBV6-1
CDR3aa: CASSDLFYEQYF
CDR3nt: TGTGCCAGCAGTGACCTCTTCTACGAGCAGTACTTC

d_gene: TRBD1
abundance: -
j_gene: TRBJ2-7
v_gene: TRBV7-9
CDR3aa: CASSSGTGTYEQYF
CDR3nt: TGTGCCAGCAGCTCCGGGACAGGGACCTACGAGCAGTACTTC

d_gene: -
abundance: once
j_gene: TRBJ2-2
v_gene: TRBV30
CDR3aa: CAWSVFPPGVSGELFF
CDR3nt: TGTGCCTGGAGTGTGTTCCCCCCAGGGGTTTCCGGGGAGCTGTTTTTT

d_gene: -
abundance: few
j_gene: TRBJ1-2
v_gene: TRBV29-1
CDR3aa: CSVERANYGYTF
CDR3nt: TGCAGCGTTGAACGGGCTAACTATGGCTACACCTTC

d_gene: TRBD1
abundance: few
j_gene: TRBJ2-3
v_gene: TRBV5-4
CDR3aa: CASSSPTGGTDTQYF
CDR3nt: TGTGCCAGCAGCTCCCCGACAGGGGGCACAGATACGCAGTATTTT

d_gene: -
abundance: few
j_gene: TRBJ2-1
v_gene: TRBV10-2
CDR3aa: CASSEEGWGEAYNEQFF
CDR3nt: TGCGCCAGCAGTGAGGAAGGGTGGGGGGAGGCTTACAATGAGCAGTTCTTC

d_gene: TRBD2
abundance: -
j_gene: TRBJ2-7
v_gene: TRBV7-9
CDR3aa: CASSRTTSGSGRFRYEQYF
CDR3nt: TGTGCCAGCAGCCGAACGACTAGCGGGAGCGGGAGGTTCCGCTACGAGCAGTACTTC

d_gene: TRBD2
abundance: large
j_gene: TRBJ2-7
v_gene: TRBV29-1
CDR3aa: CSATLADSYEQYF
CDR3nt: TGCAGCGCCACTCTAGCGGACTCCTACGAGCAGTACTTC

d_gene: TRBD1
abundance: -
j_gene: TRBJ1-1
v_gene: TRBV7-9
CDR3aa: CASSYRTGTLNTEAFF
CDR3nt: TGTGCCAGCAGCTACCGGACAGGGACCTTGAACACTGAAGCTTTCTTT

d_gene: -
abundance: -
j_gene: TRBJ2-3
v_gene: TRBV19
CDR3aa: CASSILITDTQYF
CDR3nt: TGTGCCAGTAGTATATTAATTACAGATACGCAGTATTTT

d_gene: -
abundance: -
j_gene: TRBJ2-1
v_gene: TRBV27
CDR3aa: CASSLGQQYNEQFF
CDR3nt: TGTGCCAGCAGTTTAGGGCAGCAGTACAATGAGCAGTTCTTC

d_gene: -
abundance: -
j_gene: TRBJ1-1
v_gene: TRBV6-1
CDR3aa: CASRPGWAGEAFF
CDR3nt: TGTGCCAGCAGACCCGGTTGGGCTGGCGAAGCTTTCTTT

d_gene: -
abundance: -
j_gene: TRBJ2-2
v_gene: TRBV4-1
CDR3aa: CASLPSPGQGLGTGELFF
CDR3nt: TGCGCCAGCCTACCCTCCCCGGGTCAAGGTTTGGGCACCGGGGAGCTGTTTTTT

d_gene: TRBD1
abundance: once
j_gene: TRBJ1-2
v_gene: TRBV10-3
CDR3aa: CAISESWGSGGDGYTF
CDR3nt: TGTGCCATCAGTGAGTCGTGGGGGTCAGGGGGCGATGGCTACACCTTC

d_gene: -
abundance: -
j_gene: TRBJ1-5
v_gene: TRBV5-3
CDR3aa: CASSLWGHNQPQHF
CDR3nt: TGTGCCAGCAGCTTGTGGGGGCACAATCAGCCCCAGCATTTT

d_gene: -
abundance: few
j_gene: TRBJ1-2
v_gene: TRBV6-6
CDR3aa: CASTTGNYGYTF
CDR3nt: TGTGCCAGCACCACAGGGAACTATGGCTACACCTTC

d_gene: -
abundance: -
j_gene: TRBJ1-1
v_gene: TRBV27
CDR3aa: CASRPRPGGWDTEAFF
CDR3nt: TGTGCCAGCAGGCCCCGGCCTGGGGGCTGGGACACTGAAGCTTTCTTT

d_gene: TRBD1
abundance: -
j_gene: TRBJ2-7
v_gene: TRBV19
CDR3aa: CASSIRTGGSGEQYF
CDR3nt: TGTGCCAGTAGTATCCGGACAGGGGGCAGTGGAGAGCAGTACTTC

d_gene: -
abundance: -
j_gene: TRBJ2-7
v_gene: TRBV28
CDR3aa: CASSPPLKPYEQYF
CDR3nt: TGTGCCAGCAGTCCCCCCCTGAAGCCCTACGAGCAGTACTTC

d_gene: TRBD2
abundance: once
j_gene: TRBJ2-1
v_gene: TRBV28
CDR3aa: CASSLTSGRAKVDEQFF
CDR3nt: TGTGCCAGCAGTTTAACTAGCGGGAGGGCCAAGGTTGATGAGCAGTTCTTC

d_gene: -
abundance: -
j_gene: TRBJ2-2
v_gene: TRBV6-5
CDR3aa: CASSRGYNTGELFF
CDR3nt: TGTGCCAGCAGCCGGGGGTACAACACCGGGGAGCTGTTTTTT

d_gene: TRBD1
abundance: few
j_gene: TRBJ2-7
v_gene: TRBV5-4
CDR3aa: CASSWTGDEQYF
CDR3nt: TGTGCCAGCAGCTGGACAGGGGACGAGCAGTACTTC

d_gene: -
abundance: once
j_gene: TRBJ2-1
v_gene: TRBV9
CDR3aa: CASSVDPSGGTYNEQFF
CDR3nt: TGTGCCAGCAGCGTAGATCCATCGGGGGGCACCTACAATGAGCAGTTCTTC

d_gene: TRBD2
abundance: -
j_gene: TRBJ2-1
v_gene: TRBV9
CDR3aa: CASSVGSLGILAGGNEQFF
CDR3nt: TGTGCCAGCAGCGTAGGTTCCTTGGGCATACTAGCGGGAGGGAATGAGCAGTTCTTC

d_gene: TRBD2
abundance: -
j_gene: TRBJ2-1
v_gene: TRBV5-6
CDR3aa: CASSYLAGASIEQFF
CDR3nt: TGTGCCAGCAGCTACCTAGCGGGGGCATCTATTGAGCAGTTCTTC

d_gene: -
abundance: -
j_gene: TRBJ2-2
v_gene: TRBV18
CDR3aa: CASSLTNTGELFF
CDR3nt: TGTGCCAGCTCACTCACGAACACCGGGGAGCTGTTTTTT

d_gene: -
abundance: -
j_gene: TRBJ2-7
v_gene: TRBV6-5
CDR3aa: CASSDPGTSYEQYF
CDR3nt: TGTGCCAGCAGTGATCCCGGGACAAGCTACGAGCAGTACTTC

d_gene: -
abundance: few
j_gene: TRBJ1-6
v_gene: TRBV6-6
CDR3aa: CASSYSWQGNSPLHF
CDR3nt: TGTGCCAGCAGTTACTCGTGGCAGGGAAATTCACCCCTCCACTTT